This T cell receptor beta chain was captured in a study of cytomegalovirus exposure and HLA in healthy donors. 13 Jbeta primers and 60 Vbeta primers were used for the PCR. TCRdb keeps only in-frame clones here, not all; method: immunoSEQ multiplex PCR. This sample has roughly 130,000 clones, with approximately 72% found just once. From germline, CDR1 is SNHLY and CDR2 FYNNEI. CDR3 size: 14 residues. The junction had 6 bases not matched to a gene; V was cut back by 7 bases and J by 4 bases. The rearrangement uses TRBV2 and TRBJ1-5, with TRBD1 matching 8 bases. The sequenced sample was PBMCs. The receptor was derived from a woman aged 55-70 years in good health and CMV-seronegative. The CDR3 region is CASIGQGGNQPQHF. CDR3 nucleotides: TGTGCCAGCATTGGACAGGGTGGTAATCAGCCCCAGCATTTT.